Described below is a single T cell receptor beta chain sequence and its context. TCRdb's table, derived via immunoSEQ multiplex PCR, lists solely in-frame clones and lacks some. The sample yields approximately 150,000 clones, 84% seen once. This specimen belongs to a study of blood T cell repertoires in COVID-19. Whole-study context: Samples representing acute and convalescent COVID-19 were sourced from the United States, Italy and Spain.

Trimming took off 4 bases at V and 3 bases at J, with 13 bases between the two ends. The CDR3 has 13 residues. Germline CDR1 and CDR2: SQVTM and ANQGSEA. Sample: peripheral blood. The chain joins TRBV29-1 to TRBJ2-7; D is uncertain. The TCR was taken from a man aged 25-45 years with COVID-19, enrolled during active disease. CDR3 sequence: CSVVSLTYYEQYF. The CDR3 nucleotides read TGCAGCGTTGTGTCCCTAACTTACTACGAGCAGTACTTC.